Below, 32 T cell receptor beta chains from the same sample are listed, as sequenced in a study of blood T cells in healthy people across ages. Alongside a J-beta primer mix, a sample-barcoded 5' primer served in a second PCR lasting about 7 to 11 cycles. TCRdb re-called the 5' RACE reads with MiXCR, one entry per CDR3 protein. The sample carries hundreds of thousands of distinct CDR3 sequences, 40% to 50% recorded once. Sequenced material: blood. The source is a man between 60 and 70 years old in good health.

The V call is TRBV20-1, the J call TRBJ2-1; possible D gene TRBD2, 5 bases. The V end was cut by 4 bases, the J end by 5 bases, with 15 bases between. Germline CDR1 reads DFQATT; CDR2 reads SNEGSKA (reference sequence). CDR3 size: 14 residues. The CDR3 spells CSAIASGRNNEQFF. The CDR3 nucleotides read TGCAGTGCTATAGCGTCAGGAAGAAACAATGAGCAGTTCTTC.

This chain's CDR3 is CAWTTGAGNTGELFF. The CDR3 DNA reads TGTGCCTGGACAACAGGGGCTGGGAACACCGGGGAGCTGTTTTTT. V gene TRBV30 combines with J gene TRBJ2-2, with 7 nucleotides matching TRBD1. The CDR3 totals 15 residues. Germline V CDR1 and CDR2: GTSNPN, SVGIG (reference sequence). Germline trimming cut 4 bases from V and 1 base from J; bases unmatched to any gene: 6.

This clonotype was picked up a small number of times. This sequence joins TRBV7-2 and TRBJ1-3; D call uncertain. V was clipped by 0 bases and J by 5 bases, with 2 bases between them. The CDR3 runs to 12 residues. Germline values: CDR1 SGHTA, CDR2 FQGNSA. CDR3 sequence (DNA): TGTGCCAGCAGCTTAGCGCGAAACACCATATATTTT. It translates to CASSLARNTIYF.

This clonotype occurred a few times. The chain couples TRBV9 to TRBJ1-6; tentative D call: TRBD1 (5 bases). V dropped 2 bases and J dropped 2 bases, with 8 bases sitting between them. CDR3 length: 15 amino acids. Germline loops: CDR1 SGDLS, CDR2 YYNGEE. CDR3 coding DNA: TGTGCCAGCAGCGTTGGAGGGGCCTATAATTCACCCCTCCACTTT. Translated, it gives CASSVGGAYNSPLHF.

This clonotype was recorded a few times. This chain connects TRBV7-2 to TRBJ2-3; D might be TRBD1 (8 bases). Trimming left V 1 base short and J 6 bases short, with 11 bases between. The germline gives CDR1 SGHTA, CDR2 FQGNSA. This CDR3 spans 14 amino acids. This chain's CDR3 is CASSLVQGGDTQYF. CDR3 nucleotides: TGTGCCAGCAGCTTAGTACAGGGGGGGGATACGCAGTATTTT. Full variable domain (outside the CDR3, taken from reference TRBV7-2 and TRBJ2-3): GAGVSQSPSNKVTEKGKDVELRCDPISGHTALYWYRQSLGQGLEFLIYFQGNSAPDKSGLPSDRFSAERTGGSVSTLTIQRTQQEDSAVYLCASSLVQGGDTQYFGPGTRLTVL.

This sequence joins TRBV2 and TRBJ2-7; D gene unclear. V was trimmed by 1 base and J by 10 bases, leaving 14 bases between them. The CDR3 runs 13 residues. Germline CDR1 SNHLY, CDR2 FYNNEI. CDR3 loop: CASSEGSKSTQYF. As DNA, the CDR3 is TGTGCCAGCAGTGAAGGGTCTAAAAGTACCCAGTACTTC.

This clonotype came up a few times. The rearrangement links TRBV2 to TRBJ2-7; no firm D call. The V end was cut by 8 bases, the J end by 0 bases, with 5 bases between. Germline CDR1 is SNHLY and CDR2 is FYNNEI. The length of the CDR3 is 11 residues. The chain's CDR3 is CASHYSYEQYF. The CDR3 nucleotides are TGTGCCAGCCACTACTCCTACGAGCAGTACTTC.

This clonotype was seen more than once but under ten times. J is TRBJ2-5 and V is TRBV12-3 or TRBV12-4; perhaps TRBD1 as D (5 bases). CDR3 size: 15 residues. V lost 6 bases and J lost 7, with 21 bases in between. CDR3 nucleotides: TGTGCCAGCAGCCCTCAACCCAGGGTTTTGGGGACCCAGTACTTC. Translated, it gives CASSPQPRVLGTQYF.

Note on this clonotype: The germline gene is not matched at one end of the junction; a read error may be the cause. Here the CDR3 reads CASNQGDISTDTQYF. The CDR3 DNA is TGCGCCAGCAACCAAGGGGACATAAGCACAGATACGCAGTATTTT. The chain employs TRBV4-3 and TRBJ2-3, with a weak D call TRBD1 (6 bases). The CDR3 runs to 15 residues. Germline loops: CDR1 LGHNA, CDR2 YSLEER.

This rearrangement joins TRBV4-3 to TRBJ2-7; D perhaps matches TRBD1 (7 bases). Looked up from germline, CDR1 is LGHNA and CDR2 is YSLEER. V dropped 0 bases and J dropped 10 bases, with 16 bases sitting between them. The CDR3 contains 14 residues. The DNA of the CDR3 is TGCGCCAGCAGCCAAGACAGGGGGACTCCTACCCAGTACTTC. Protein product: CASSQDRGTPTQYF.

The chain is built from TRBV5-1 and TRBJ2-6; either TRBD1 or TRBD2 may fit D (5 bases each). This CDR3 has 16 amino acids. Germline V lookup: CDR1 SGHRS, CDR2 YFSETQ. Trimming took 4 bases from V and 0 from J, leaving 11 bases between them. The CDR3 nucleotides are TGCGCCAGCAGCACGGGAAGGGGCTCTGGGGCCAACGTCCTGACTTTC. Residues: CASSTGRGSGANVLTF.

This sequence joins TRBV9 and TRBJ1-1; D ambiguous. Trimming pared 0 bases from V and 3 bases from J, leaving 6 bases between. Germline V gene lookup returns CDR1 SGDLS and CDR2 YYNGEE. This CDR3 contains 13 residues. CDR3 sequence: CASSVVEDTEAFF. The CDR3 region has the DNA TGTGCCAGCAGCGTAGTGGAGGACACTGAAGCTTTCTTT.

This clonotype has only a few counts. The chain links TRBV5-4 to TRBJ2-1; D perhaps matches TRBD2 (6 bases). The CDR3 covers 18 residues. The germline V and J ends were trimmed by 10 bases and 3 bases, with 29 bases remaining between them. Germline V gene data show CDR1 as SGHNT and CDR2 as YYREEE (reference sequence). The CDR3 DNA is TGTGCCTCCCGATCAGGGACTGGAGATAAGACCAGCTACAATGAGCAGTTCTTC. Residues: CASRSGTGDKTSYNEQFF.

This clonotype was seen only a few times. V and J are TRBV14 and TRBJ1-6, with D possibly being TRBD1 (6 bases). There are 15 residues in the CDR3. V dropped 1 base and J dropped 9 bases, with 13 bases sitting between them. Germline V lookup: CDR1 SGHDN, CDR2 FVKESK. DNA for the CDR3: TGTGCCAGCAGCCAAGCAGGGGCAGGGCCTTCACCCCTCCACTTT. It translates to CASSQAGAGPSPLHF.

This clonotype was counted ten times or more. The chain employs TRBV12-3 or TRBV12-4 and TRBJ2-5; TRBD1 agrees at 7 bases. After removal of 6 bases from V and 5 bases from J, the junction contained 18 bases not matched to a gene. The CDR3 is 17 residues long. CDR3 residues: CASSTRLHDRARETQYF. CDR3 DNA sequence: TGTGCCAGCAGCACTAGACTTCATGACAGGGCCCGCGAGACCCAGTACTTC.

This clonotype showed up just a few times. The chain uses TRBV7-9 and TRBJ1-5; no definite D call. The CDR3 loop spans 13 amino acids. V was trimmed by 1 base and J by 4 bases, leaving 5 bases between them. CDR1 and CDR2 (germline): SEHNR, FQNEAQ (reference sequence). CDR3 in DNA: TGTGCCAGCAGCTTAGAGAGTAATCAGCCCCAGCATTTT. Its protein is CASSLESNQPQHF.

The chain is built from TRBV12-3 or TRBV12-4 and TRBJ1-1, with TRBD1 as a possible D gene (6 bases). Trimming removed 3 bases from V and 7 bases from J, with 9 bases in between. The CDR3 totals 12 residues. The CDR3 here is CASSFQGSEAFF. CDR3 coding DNA: TGTGCCAGCAGTTTTCAGGGGAGTGAAGCTTTCTTT.

This clonotype was picked up a small number of times. The chain links TRBV6-5 to TRBJ2-7; either TRBD1 or TRBD2 may supply D (5 bases each). The CDR3 is 16 amino acids. Trimming took 0 bases from V and 2 from J, leaving 14 bases between them. Germline CDR1 is MNHEY and CDR2 is SVGAGI. DNA for the CDR3: TGTGCCAGCAGTTACTCACCCGACGGGGCTACCTACGAGCAGTACTTC. Protein product: CASSYSPDGATYEQYF.

This clonotype was picked up a small number of times. The chain joins TRBV27 to TRBJ2-5; D possibly uses TRBD1 or TRBD2 (5 bases each). The CDR3 is 14 amino acids. From germline, CDR1 is MNHEY and CDR2 SMNVEV (reference sequence). V lost 4 bases and J lost 1, with 10 bases in between. CDR3: CASSWAGGQETQYF. The CDR3 DNA is TGTGCCAGCAGTTGGGCTGGGGGCCAAGAGACCCAGTACTTC.

This clonotype has just a few counts. This sequence joins TRBV27 and TRBJ1-5; TRBD1 matches at 7 bases. The CDR3 is 15 amino acids. From germline, CDR1 is MNHEY and CDR2 SMNVEV (reference sequence). The trim removed 9 bases at V and 2 bases at J, leaving 10 bases unmatched. CDR3 amino acids: CARALRGTGNQPQHF. CDR3 DNA sequence: TGTGCCAGAGCATTGAGGGGGACAGGCAATCAGCCCCAGCATTTT.

Comment on this clonotype: A much larger clone sits a single nucleotide away, making a read error possible. J is TRBJ2-7 and V is TRBV29-1, with TRBD2 matching over 7 bases. This CDR3 is built from 16 residues. CDR1 is SQVTM, CDR2 ANQGSEA, per germline. Unmatched junction bases numbered 16, after V lost 5 bases and J lost 3 bases. CDR3 bases: TGCAGCGTTACTGGAACTAGCGAGGGTAGTCTCTACGAGCAGTACTTC. Protein product: CSVTGTSEGSLYEQYF.

Concerning this clonotype itself: This clone may be a read error of a much larger clone one base away. The chain carries TRBV20-1 and TRBJ1-2; 9 bases map to TRBD1. CDR3 length: 15 residues. Germline loops: CDR1 DFQATT, CDR2 SNEGSKA (reference sequence). The J segment lost 8 bases and the V segment lost 3 bases, leaving 13 bases of the junction unmatched. Here the CDR3 reads CSASRDRELIGGYTF. CDR3 coding DNA: TGCAGTGCTAGTCGGGACAGGGAACTTATAGGGGGCTACACCTTC.

This clonotype was recorded at least ten times. V gene TRBV4-1 combines with J gene TRBJ2-3, with D hard to call. Per the germline V gene, CDR1 is MGHRA and CDR2 is YSYEKL. CDR3 length: 15 amino acids. V gave up 0 bases and J gave up 2 bases, with 9 bases separating them. CDR3 DNA: TGCGCCAGCAGCCAAGAGACGACCTACACAGATACGCAGTATTTT. It specifies CASSQETTYTDTQYF.

This clonotype was seen a few times. This rearrangement joins TRBV10-3 to TRBJ2-5; 8 nucleotides agree with TRBD2. The trim removed 0 bases at V and 3 bases at J, leaving 9 bases unmatched. This CDR3 has 17 residues. Looked up from germline, CDR1 is ENHRY and CDR2 is SYGVKD. CDR3: CAISESVLGGGKETQYF. The CDR3 DNA sequence: TGTGCCATCAGTGAGTCGGTCCTCGGCGGGGGGAAAGAGACCCAGTACTTC.

The rearrangement links TRBV6-5 to TRBJ2-1; a possible D gene is TRBD2 (5 bases). Germline V lookup: CDR1 MNHEY, CDR2 SVGAGI. V was pared by 2 bases and J by 9 bases, with 29 bases between. This CDR3 has 19 amino acids. The CDR3 sequence is CASSYQETPGGSFGSEQFF. The DNA for the CDR3 is TGTGCCAGCAGTTACCAAGAAACACCTGGAGGTTCTTTTGGATCTGAGCAGTTCTTC.

CDR3 loop: CASSSSGGLGNEQFF. Written as DNA, the CDR3 is TGTGCCAGCAGCTCTAGCGGGGGGCTCGGAAATGAGCAGTTCTTC. The chain combines TRBV5-4 with TRBJ2-1, with 11 bases lining up with TRBD2. Germline values: CDR1 SGHNT, CDR2 YYREEE (reference sequence). J was trimmed by 7 bases and V by 3 bases; bases with no gene match: 6. The CDR3 sequence is 15 residues long.

A word on this clonotype: A much larger clonotype is one base distant, so this may be a read error. This CDR3 is CVSSLRSSGEGEQYF. DNA for the CDR3: TGTGTCAGCAGTTTAAGATCTAGCGGGGAGGGTGAGCAGTACTTC. The rearrangement uses TRBV12-3 or TRBV12-4 and TRBJ2-5; 9 positions match TRBD2. This CDR3 contains 15 residues.

This chain links TRBV5-1 with TRBJ2-1, with TRBD1 matching over 7 bases. The CDR3 covers 15 residues. The V gene's germline CDR1 is SGHRS and CDR2 YFSETQ. The ends lost 1 base at V and 6 bases at J; junction bases unmatched: 7. The CDR3 here is CASSLIGTELNEQFF. CDR3 nucleotides: TGCGCCAGCAGCTTGATTGGGACAGAACTCAATGAGCAGTTCTTC.

This clonotype was found a few times. DNA for the CDR3: TGCGCCAGCAGCCAAGTTAAGCGGAACAATGAGCAGTTCTTC. It encodes CASSQVKRNNEQFF. This chain connects TRBV4-3 to TRBJ2-1, with TRBD2 as a possible D gene (5 bases). Germline assignment: CDR1 LGHNA and CDR2 YSLEER. V gave up 1 base and J gave up 5 bases, with 9 bases separating them. There are 14 residues in the CDR3.

The chain recombines TRBV20-1 with TRBJ2-5; TRBD2 agrees at 12 bases. The CDR3 sequence is 18 residues long. Trimming removed 0 bases from V and 4 bases from J; junction bases left unmatched: 12. Germline CDR1 reads DFQATT; CDR2 reads SNEGSKA (reference sequence). CDR3 in DNA: TGCAGTGCTAGAGAAATGAGACTAGCGGGGGCGTTCAGAGAGACCCAGTACTTC. Translated: CSAREMRLAGAFRETQYF.

V usage is TRBV6-2 or TRBV6-3 and J usage is TRBJ2-7, with a possible D match to TRBD2 (6 bases). CDR1 is MNHEY and CDR2 is SVGEGT in the germline V gene. This CDR3 is built from 15 residues. V was cut by 5 bases and J by 3 bases, with 17 bases left in between. CDR3 residues: CASSRARDLNYEQYF. As DNA, the CDR3 is TGTGCCAGCAGTCGCGCCCGGGACTTAAACTACGAGCAGTACTTC.

The chain employs TRBV5-1 and TRBJ2-3, with 8 bases that match TRBD1. The CDR3 length is 15 residues. The J segment lost 4 bases and the V segment lost 0 bases, leaving 4 bases of the junction unmatched. Germline-derived CDR1 and CDR2 are SGHRS and YFSETQ. The CDR3 sequence: CASSLAGQGPDTQYF. DNA of the CDR3: TGCGCCAGCAGCTTGGCAGGACAGGGCCCAGATACGCAGTATTTT.